This TCR beta chain was obtained from a study of T cells in Graves' hyperthyroidism and ophthalmopathy. With regard to this clonotype: The missing conserved phenylalanine or tryptophan at the end of this CDR3 makes a read error likely.

From RNA transcripts, TCR beta CDR3 regions were amplified. The study used the HTBI primer set for a first-round RT-PCR of the TCR CDR3. MiXCR was run by TCRdb on the multiplex PCR reads, yielding one entry per CDR3 protein. The sample shows hundreds of thousands of distinct CDR3 sequences, about 45% of them seen only once. Between the trimmed V and J ends, which lost 5 bases and 3 bases, there was a span of 15 bases. In germline, CDR1 is SGDLS, CDR2 YYNGEE. The CDR3 is made up of 15 amino acids. The chain has TRBV9 and TRBJ1-5; D might be TRBD1 (6 bases). This sequence was found in an adult man with Graves' disease, either hyperthyroidism or ophthalmopathy (not recorded which). The sequencing input was peripheral blood or thyroid tissue (not recorded which). The CDR3 here is CASSPTGRLNQPQHL. CDR3 bases: TGTGCCAGCAGTCCAACAGGGAGGCTCAATCAGCCCCAGCATCTT.